Listed here is a single T cell receptor beta chain. This clone was counted between two and nine times. Its cognate antigen has yet to be identified. No much larger clonotype is one base removed from it; base qualities were not supplied. V is cut by 3 bases and J by 0 bases, and the space between the germline ends is 6 bases. Reading from cysteine to phenylalanine, the CDR3 counts 15 amino acids. Here the CDR3 DNA is all that survives: 45 bases in frame from base 1. From a lookup of the germline V gene, CDR1 and CDR2 are SGHTA and FQGNSA. The cohort was made up of 650 to 700 healthy bone marrow donors. At the time of sampling, every cohort member was nominally healthy, though immune exposures that went unrecorded were likely present. The donor was CMV seropositive and was included in the group of 250 to 350 seropositive cohort members. Every donor gave a peripheral blood sample, and the peripheral blood mononuclear cells from that sample were used for TCR beta sequencing. The Qiagen DNeasy Blood Extraction Kit was used to extract genomic DNA from the blood cell samples.

Libraries came from the immunoSEQ multiplex PCR assay. For the multiplex PCR, a mixture combining 60 forward primers for TCR Vbeta segments and 13 reverse primers for TCR Jbeta segments was used. The CDR3 region of rearranged TCR beta genes was amplified from genomic DNA with a multiplex PCR assay. The Illumina HiSeq System was used to sequence the amplified TCR beta libraries as 87-base-pair reads. Processing in the source paper ran as follows. Across the 700 or so repertoires, a later analysis counted 80 million or so unique TCR beta chains, around 11 million of which were shared by at least two donors. A nearest-neighbor algorithm error-corrected the raw reads and collapsed the reads into unique sequences, merging closely related sequences to remove PCR and sequencing errors. CDR3 sequences were aligned to IMGT reference sequences to assign V, D and J gene segments. Each retained sequence needed at least a six-nucleotide match to both a V gene segment and a J gene segment. A rearrangement counted as productive if the CDR3 had no stop codons and remained in frame with V and J, and every other rearrangement counted as non-productive. CDR3 was defined by IMGT convention, running from the second conserved V-encoded cysteine to the conserved J-encoded phenylalanine. The earlier analysis of 500 to 650 of the donors excluded any sequence lacking an unambiguous match to a single V gene segment. An earlier analysis of about 600 of the donors called V segments functional above 56.7% productive rearrangements and segregating when the between-donor standard deviation exceeded 5%. A statistical classification framework was developed to diagnose cytomegalovirus status using the catalog of TCR beta chain sequences. A later analysis assigned V and J genes by comparing TCR nucleotide sequences with IMGT/GENE-DB human TR gene sequences. Using the TCRdist pipeline, a later analysis assigned CDR3 sequences along with most-parsimonious VDJ recombination scenarios. In a later analysis, each TCR beta chain was defined by its CDR3 amino acid sequence together with its V-gene family, and reads without a unique V-gene family were excluded. As a way to deal with suspected cross-contamination and a sequencing artifact, a later analysis dropped under 600 nucleotide sequences that were highly shared and had low generation probability. In a later analysis, a clonal expansion index for each public chain was calculated from normalized within-repertoire ranks of inferred template counts. In a later analysis, generation probabilities were computed with a VDJ recombination model fitted to out-of-frame rearrangements, and the resulting probabilities were checked against IGoR. Hypergeometric tests were used in a later analysis to score TCR-TCR, TCR-HLA and TCR-CMV co-occurrence, with a repertoire-size bias correction applied to the TCR pairs. To estimate false discovery rates, a later analysis permuted the HLA or CMV assignments 20 times. In a later analysis, co-occurring TCRs were grouped using DBSCAN, with TCRdist sequence similarity added in when clustering inside HLA-allele-positive subsets. Co-occurrence clustering excluded repertoires with fewer than 30,000 or more than 120,000 public chains, plus five with anomalous nucleotide sharing. TCRdb retrieved this table from immuneACCESS and kept in-frame rearrangements only. Not all clones are present; in checked studies, unresolved V genes account for under half, and no reason is known for the remainder. Clone size and V and J calls were adopted from that table, with D and trimming inferred from the DNA. This sample gives about 100,000 clones in total; more than 65% of them show up just once. Under 5.5% of the sample is in the top ten clones.

This sample was included in a study of cytomegalovirus exposure and HLA in healthy donors (dated by TCRdb to the late 2010s). Context from the whole study: An earlier analysis of some 600 of the donors reported 276 Gb of sequence data and around 110 million unique TCR beta sequences obtained from about 200 million T cells. Around 320 gigabases of sequencing data and 78 million or so unique TCR sequences were included in an early release covering around 600 HLA-typed donors. The genetic ancestry cluster associated with self-reported Caucasian donors included 70% to 85% of the roughly 380 genotyped donors. The aim of the study was to test whether cataloging public T cell receptors could identify signatures of past pathogen exposure. The study profiled the T cell repertoires of about 720 subjects by immunosequencing and related them to cytomegalovirus serostatus. Besides the first cohort of 550 to 750 subjects, a separate validation cohort made up of around 120 different subjects was used. High-throughput TCR immunosequencing, statistical association of individual TCRs with disease status, and machine learning were combined to predict cytomegalovirus infection status. A later analysis re-examined previously published TCR beta repertoires from about 670 donors and added high-resolution HLA genotyping to investigate patterns of TCR occurrence. Rather than using new phenotypic data, the later analysis identified candidate immune exposures from TCR beta sequences and from how often those sequences occurred across donors. In an earlier analysis of a few hundred of the donors, high-throughput TCR beta sequencing was used to judge whether each TCR beta V gene segment behaved as functional or pseudogenic. Donor age, sex, ethnicity and CMV serostatus were compiled together with the repertoire data. Genome-wide SNP genotypes for about 65% of the 666 donors were used in a later genetic analysis, which treated that subset as a discovery cohort. All discovery cohort repertoires had been generated on a single sequencing platform. Both class I and class II loci were covered by HLA typing, at four-digit resolution. Typing coverage varied by locus: about 629-640 donors for A, B, C, DRB1 and DQB1; approximately 560 for DQA1; more than 600 for DPA1; about 450 for DPB1. Four to six DR-DQ haplotypes were handled as single units for association and clustering, since linkage in the cohort was strong. Among some 400 genotyped donors of the cohort, an average of around 240,000 unique TCR beta nucleotide sequences was sequenced per donor, of which about 19% were non-productive.

Overall study results and their limits: Because counts were too low, roughly 16 rarely observed V segments, including chromosome 9 orphons, were left out of the earlier analysis of about 620 of the donors. Only TCR beta chains were sequenced in this cohort, and the absence of alpha or paired-chain data limited detectable features. The presence/absence analyses assumed that sequencing depth was roughly uniform across donors, and that assumption may not be true. Correlated functional status among segregating V segments might be attributable to linkage disequilibrium, but an unknown experimental factor could not be ruled out. Because HLA typing was unavailable for some donors at each locus, only the typed subset was used in association tests. According to a later analysis, most CMV-associated TCR beta chains appeared to be HLA-restricted, and the HLA associations seemed to be driven largely by CMV exposure. In a later analysis, the rate of TCR association differed among HLA loci, with DRB1 alleles having the most associated TCRs and HLA-C alleles having the fewest. A cluster of highly shared sequence variants was judged likely to represent a technical artifact of the sequencing pipeline. A later analysis associated approximately 17,000 TCR beta sequences with specific HLA alleles at a false discovery rate of 0.05. Compared with the roughly 710-donor mean, donors in an Asian-associated ancestry cluster had fewer N-insertions in productive TCRs, according to a later genetic analysis. Broadly in line with IMGT annotations, most TCR beta V segments showed up in productive rearrangements about 90% or about 30% of the time in an earlier analysis of 587 of the donors. The authors suggested that the approach could potentially be generalized to other disease states and immunological phenotypes. For the cohort, immune exposure information was limited to CMV serostatus. V-gene and J-gene trimming of TCR beta chains was associated with a missense DCLRE1C variant in a later genetic analysis, and the association was replicated in an independent cohort. Across donors, most TCR sequences were observed very rarely, whereas some public TCRs were present in many individuals. Assigning TCR associations to individual alleles was difficult when HLA alleles, especially DR and DQ, strongly co-occurred. The classifier was reported to diagnose cytomegalovirus status with high specificity and sensitivity in both the original and validation cohorts. A later analysis reported that several top co-occurrence clusters appeared linked to parvovirus B19, influenza, CMV and Epstein-Barr virus. A further reported finding was that TCR beta sequences accurately predicted the HLA-A and HLA-B alleles for most subjects in the first cohort. Compared with equally common non-associated chains, HLA-associated TCR beta chains in a later analysis were more clonally expanded and had lower generation probabilities. In vitro tests confirmed that a few of the cytomegalovirus-associated TCR beta chains recognize cytomegalovirus antigens. A total of around 150 TCR beta chains were listed by the study as associated with cytomegalovirus. Some IMGT-functional V segments, including TRBV6-2 and TRBV6-3, could not be distinguished by the 87-base-pair reads and were therefore excluded.

The origin of this receptor is a woman aged 18-30 years in good health and CMV-seropositive. The sample was PBMCs. Rearrangement joined TRBV7-2 to TRBJ2-6; the D gene assignment is ambiguous. The nucleotide sequence is TGTGCCAGCAGCTTCCGTTCCTCTGGGGCCAACGTCCTGACTTTC. This sequence encodes CASSFRSSGANVLTF.